This T cell receptor beta chain is from a study of neurological immune-mediated disorders. Synthesis of cDNA was carried out by template-switch 5'RACE. The reaction used 10-nucleotide random UMIs. MiXCR was run by TCRdb on the 5' RACE reads, yielding one entry per CDR3 protein. This sample has approximately 80,000 distinct CDR3 sequences; over 4.5% occur once, and the top ten carry roughly 7.9%. This clonotype was counted at least ten times. This sample's time point: longitudinal time-point 2. CDR1 and CDR2 from the germline V gene are MNHEY and SVGAGI. The CDR3 contains 14 residues. V was clipped by 2 bases and J by 7 bases; unmatched bases: 6.

This TCR was recovered from a woman in her fifties or sixties with multiple sclerosis. Sequenced input: PBMCs. This sequence joins TRBV6-5 and TRBJ2-7, with 9 bases lining up with TRBD1. The CDR3 region has the DNA TGTGCCAGCAGTTACCTACAGGGGGCGTGGGAGCAGTACTTC. Its protein is CASSYLQGAWEQYF.